The 28 T cell receptor beta chains in this list originate from one sample, sequenced in a study of beta chain features in type 1 diabetes. Expressed TCRB transcripts were sequenced, since all the RNA that had been isolated was reverse transcribed. The assay was immunoSEQ multiplex PCR, and TCRdb's table has in-frame clones only and misses some. The data contain under 200,000 clones, roughly 9.1% of them singletons. The sequenced sample was central memory CD4+ T cells from blood. These TCRs come from a woman between 18 and 30 years old in good health.

J is TRBJ2-1 and V is TRBV10-3; 14 nucleotides line up with TRBD2. Germline V gene sequence: CDR1 ENHRY, CDR2 SYGVKD. The CDR3 length is 18 residues. Trimming at V came to 3 bases and at J to 3 bases, leaving 7 bases not matched to a gene. The CDR3 nucleotides are TGTGCCATCAGTGATGGACTAGCGGGAGGTAGAAACTACAATGAGCAGTTCTTC. Amino acid sequence: CAISDGLAGGRNYNEQFF.

This clone turned up a few times. The chain recombines TRBV2 with TRBJ2-7, with TRBD1 matching over 8 bases. The V gene's germline CDR1 is SNHLY and CDR2 FYNNEI. Trimming took 6 bases from V and 3 from J; bases not matched to a gene: 1. The CDR3 sequence is 12 residues long. The CDR3 DNA reads TGTGCCAGCAGAACAGGGGGCTACGAGCAGTACTTC. Its protein is CASRTGGYEQYF.

This chain uses TRBV5-1 with TRBJ2-4; 8 bases line up with TRBD1. The trim removed 0 bases at V and 0 bases at J, leaving 11 bases unmatched. This CDR3 contains 19 residues. CDR1 is SGHRS and CDR2 is YFSETQ in the germline V gene. CDR3 DNA: TGCGCCAGCAGCTTGGAAGGGACAGGAGGAGGCCTAGCCAAAAACATTCAGTACTTC. Residues: CASSLEGTGGGLAKNIQYF.

A few counts support this clone. The CDR3 region is CATSRDQGEAFF. The CDR3 DNA reads as TGTGCCACCAGCAGAGATCAGGGTGAAGCTTTCTTT. This chain links TRBV15 with TRBJ1-1; a possible D gene is TRBD1 (5 bases). Germline V lookup: CDR1 LNHNV, CDR2 YYDKDF (reference sequence). V was trimmed by 0 bases and J by 7 bases, leaving 6 bases between them. This CDR3 comprises 12 residues.

This clone turned up a few times. The chain has TRBV6-6 and TRBJ2-3; 7 bases fit TRBD2. V shed 4 bases, J shed 6 bases, and the junction held 13 bases outside the gene matches. Per germline, CDR1 MNHNY and CDR2 SVGAGI (reference sequence). This CDR3 has 16 residues. CDR3 in DNA: TGTGCCAGCAGTTCTCCTGCTAGCGGAGGGCGGGATACGCAGTATTTT. It codes for CASSSPASGGRDTQYF.

This clone was detected ten times or more. The rearrangement joins TRBV15 to TRBJ1-5; no reliable D call. The germline gives CDR1 LNHNV, CDR2 YYDKDF (reference sequence). The CDR3 spans 12 residues. The ends were cut back, 0 bases at V and 7 bases at J, with 4 bases in the middle. CDR3 coding DNA: TGTGCCACCAGCAGAGATCAACAGCCCCAGCATTTT. Protein: CATSRDQQPQHF.

This chain connects TRBV7-2 to TRBJ2-3, with D possibly TRBD2 on 6 matching bases. The V end was cut by 3 bases, the J end by 5 bases, with 12 bases between. Germline CDR1 reads SGHTA; CDR2 reads FQGNSA. This CDR3 spans 14 amino acids. CDR3 amino acids: CASSFRDLLDTQYF. The CDR3 DNA reads TGTGCCAGCAGCTTCCGGGACTTATTAGATACGCAGTATTTT.

This clone was counted a few times. The chain is built from TRBV7-2 and TRBJ2-5, with 8 bases fitting TRBD2. The V gene's germline CDR1 is SGHTA and CDR2 FQGNSA. The J segment lost 13 bases and the V segment lost 2 bases, leaving 6 bases of the junction unmatched. The CDR3 covers 12 residues. DNA for the CDR3: TGTGCCAGCAGCTTACCAGCGGGAGCTCGGTACTTC. It specifies CASSLPAGARYF. Full variable domain (rest looked up from reference TRBV7-2 and TRBJ2-5): GAGVSQSPSNKVTEKGKDVELRCDPISGHTALYWYRQSLGQGLEFLIYFQGNSAPDKSGLPSDRFSAERTGGSVSTLTIQRTQQEDSAVYLCASSLPAGARYFGPGTRLLVL.

This clone showed up just a few times. At one of its ends the junction is not consistent with the germline gene, which may arise from a read error. The gene calls are TRBV7-7 and TRBJ2-5, with D perhaps matching TRBD1 (5 bases). The CDR3 sequence is 14 residues long. CDR1 is SSHAT, CDR2 FNYEAQ, per germline (reference sequence). In DNA, the CDR3 is TGTGCTAGCAGCTTGGCTGGGGCTGAGGAGACCCAGTACTTC. Amino acid sequence: CASSLAGAEETQYF.

This clone was observed at least ten times. The chain recombines TRBV2 with TRBJ2-3, with D maybe TRBD2 (6 bases). CDR1 is SNHLY, CDR2 FYNNEI, per germline. The CDR3 loop spans 13 amino acids. Trimming removed 7 bases at V and 6 bases at J, with 14 bases between. This chain's CDR3 is CASTSQGRDTQYF. Written as DNA, the CDR3 is TGTGCCAGCACCTCCCAAGGGAGGGATACGCAGTATTTT.

The chain is built from TRBV2 and TRBJ2-7, with D maybe TRBD1 (5 bases). The CDR3 consists of 11 residues. Trimming stripped 8 bases from V and 3 bases from J, with 8 bases between. CDR1 SNHLY and CDR2 FYNNEI come from the germline V gene. This CDR3 reads CASEQDYEQYF. The CDR3 DNA reads as TGTGCCAGCGAACAGGACTACGAGCAGTACTTC.

The table lists this clone with a few counts. The V and J genes are TRBV5-6 and TRBJ2-5, with TRBD2 identical over 7 bases. The CDR3 runs 18 residues. CDR1 and CDR2 (germline): SGHDT, YYEEEE. The V gene end was trimmed by 3 bases and the J gene end by 5 bases; junction bases not matched to a gene: 19. The CDR3 protein is CASSSGRASGPRRETQYF. The CDR3 nucleotides are TGTGCCAGCAGCTCGGGCCGGGCTAGCGGTCCGAGGAGGGAGACCCAGTACTTC.

On this clone itself: Other DNA sequences within the sample encode an identical CDR3. The V gene is TRBV5-4, the J gene TRBJ2-5; TRBD1 agrees at 9 bases. The CDR3 has 14 residues. The trim removed 5 bases at V and 4 bases at J, leaving 6 bases unmatched. In germline, CDR1 is SGHNT, CDR2 YYREEE (reference sequence). CDR3: CASSQDRGGETQYF. The CDR3 coding sequence is TGTGCCAGCAGTCAAGACAGGGGGGGAGAGACCCAGTACTTC.

This chain connects TRBV5-4 to TRBJ2-5; TRBD2 matches at 7 bases. This CDR3 is 15 amino acids long. CDR1 is SGHNT, CDR2 YYREEE, per germline (reference sequence). V gave up 3 bases and J gave up 5 bases; unmatched junction bases: 10. CDR3 sequence: CASSSRPGGGETQYF. Written as DNA, the CDR3 is TGTGCCAGCAGCTCTCGCCCGGGAGGCGGGGAGACCCAGTACTTC.

This clone was detected a few times. V and J are TRBV7-9 and TRBJ2-1, with a tentative D call TRBD1 (6 bases). There are 14 residues in the CDR3. V shed 5 bases and J shed 9 bases, with 17 bases lying between them. Germline CDR1 and CDR2: SEHNR and FQNEAQ (reference sequence). The DNA for the CDR3 is TGTGCCAGCAGCCCTGTGCAGGGGTTGCCTGAGCAGTTCTTC. Translated: CASSPVQGLPEQFF.

This clone was seen more than once but under ten times. CDR3 region: CASSTSARAGGYTF. CDR3 nucleotides: TGTGCCAGTAGTACGAGCGCCAGGGCGGGAGGCTACACCTTC. This rearrangement joins TRBV19 to TRBJ1-2; TRBD1 might be the D (5 bases). The CDR3 contains 14 residues. CDR1 LNHDA and CDR2 SQIVND come from the germline V gene (reference sequence). The germline V and J ends were trimmed by 4 bases and 8 bases, with 17 bases remaining between them.

As regards this clone: Other DNA sequences in the same sample also yield this CDR3. V and J are TRBV2 and TRBJ2-7; 11 bases are shared with TRBD1. With 6 bases clipped from V and 1 base from J, the junction kept 2 bases outside the gene matches. Germline V CDR1 and CDR2: SNHLY, FYNNEI. This CDR3 region has 14 residues. The CDR3 protein is CASRGTGGSYEQYF. For the CDR3, the DNA is TGTGCCAGCAGAGGGACAGGGGGGTCCTACGAGCAGTACTTC.

This clone was recorded a few times. Sequence at one end of the junction differs from germline and may be a read error. The chain has TRBV7-8 and TRBJ2-5, with D perhaps matching TRBD1 (6 bases). The CDR3 is 14 amino acids. CDR1 and CDR2 (germline): SGHVS, FQNEAQ. This chain's CDR3 is CASSPDSSQGTQYF. The CDR3 bases are TGTGCCAGCAGCCCGGACAGCTCTCAAGGGACCCAGTACTTC.

J is TRBJ2-3 and V is TRBV4-2; 11 bases align to TRBD2. The CDR3 runs 18 residues. Germline V lookup: CDR1 LGHNA, CDR2 YNFKEQ. V lost 0 bases, J lost 5 bases, and 10 bases stayed unmatched. The CDR3 DNA sequence: TGTGCCAGCAGCCAAGATTATTATAGCGGGGGGGCCAAAGATACGCAGTATTTT. Its translation: CASSQDYYSGGAKDTQYF.

The chain carries TRBV30 and TRBJ1-6, with 11 bases aligning to TRBD1. The germline gives CDR1 GTSNPN, CDR2 SVGIG (reference sequence). The V segment lost 1 base and the J segment 9 bases; nucleotides outside the gene matches: 2. There are 14 residues in the CDR3. The CDR3 here is CAWSAGTGGSPLHF. The DNA of the CDR3 is TGTGCCTGGAGTGCCGGGACAGGGGGTTCACCCCTCCACTTT.

This clone was found a few times. The chain links TRBV29-1 to TRBJ2-5, with 8 bases matching TRBD2. J was trimmed by 2 bases and V by 7 bases; bases with no gene match: 12. The V gene's germline CDR1 is SQVTM and CDR2 ANQGSEA. This CDR3 has 15 amino acids. CDR3 DNA sequence: TGCAGCGCTACGCCAAGCGGGGGAGTTCAAGAGACCCAGTACTTC. Encoded protein: CSATPSGGVQETQYF.

The chain has TRBV6-5 and TRBJ1-6; TRBD1 might be the D (6 bases). Germline V gene lookup returns CDR1 MNHEY and CDR2 SVGAGI. The CDR3 has 14 amino acids. The ends were cut back, 10 bases at V and 7 bases at J, with 17 bases in the middle. In DNA form, the CDR3 reads TGTGCCATCAGGCGGGCCAGGGGAAATTCACCCCTCCACTTT. Its translation is CAIRRARGNSPLHF.

This clone has a handful of counts. This chain uses TRBV4-1 with TRBJ1-1; D ambiguous. The CDR3 spans 17 residues. From germline, CDR1 is MGHRA and CDR2 YSYEKL. Trimming pared 0 bases from V and 0 bases from J, leaving 14 bases between. CDR3 loop: CASSQDRGTSMNTEAFF. The CDR3 region has the DNA TGCGCCAGCAGCCAAGATCGGGGAACATCTATGAACACTGAAGCTTTCTTT.

This rearrangement joins TRBV14 to TRBJ1-1; D is perhaps TRBD1 (6 bases). The CDR3 is made up of 14 amino acids. CDR1 is SGHDN, CDR2 FVKESK, per germline. Trimming shortened V by 3 bases and J by 5 bases, and 13 bases separated the two germline ends. CDR3 DNA: TGTGCCAGCAGCCAGGAAGCAGGGGAAACTGAAGCTTTCTTT. Its protein is CASSQEAGETEAFF.

V gene TRBV7-2 combines with J gene TRBJ2-3, with TRBD2 identical over 9 bases. Germline values: CDR1 SGHTA, CDR2 FQGNSA. Losses at the gene ends were 8 bases for V and 5 bases for J; bases not matched to a gene: 14. This CDR3 contains 16 residues. CDR3: CASSSTGGGARDTQYF. CDR3 nucleotide sequence: TGTGCCAGCTCCTCGACTGGCGGGGGGGCGAGAGATACGCAGTATTTT.

The chain recombines TRBV7-8 with TRBJ2-7; 7 positions match TRBD1. The germline V gene encodes CDR1 SGHVS and CDR2 FQNEAQ. The CDR3 is 14 residues long. V shed 2 bases and J 2 bases; nucleotides not matched to a gene: 3. The DNA of the CDR3 is TGTGCCAGCAGCTTACGGACAGGAACCTACGAGCAGTACTTC. It is translated as CASSLRTGTYEQYF. Drawing the rest from reference TRBV7-8 and TRBJ2-7, the complete variable domain is GAGVSQSPRYKVAKRGQDVALRCDPISGHVSLFWYQQALGQGPEFLTYFQNEAQLDKSGLPSDRFFAERPEGSVSTLKIQRTQQEDSAVYLCASSLRTGTYEQYFGPGTRLTVT.

The chain joins TRBV5-6 to TRBJ2-1; 10 nucleotides agree with TRBD2. Germline trimming cut 3 bases from V and 9 bases from J; bases unmatched to any gene: 9. Germline CDR1 SGHDT, CDR2 YYEEEE. This CDR3 has 15 amino acids. For the CDR3, the DNA is TGTGCCAGCAGCTCCCTACGAGCGGGGGGGCTTGAGCAGTTCTTC. This encodes CASSSLRAGGLEQFF. The full variable domain, its missing parts supplied by reference TRBV5-6 and TRBJ2-1, is DAGVTQSPTHLIKTRGQQVTLRCSPKSGHDTVSWYQQALGQGPQFIFQYYEEEERQRGNFPDRFSGHQFPNYSSELNVNALLLGDSALYLCASSSLRAGGLEQFFGPGTRLTVL.

The gene calls are TRBV14 and TRBJ2-5, with D hard to call. Germline values: CDR1 SGHDN, CDR2 FVKESK. Trimming took 1 base from V and 2 from J, leaving 11 bases between them. The CDR3 is 15 residues long. DNA for the CDR3: TGTGCCAGCAGCCAAGTCGATCCCCTACAAGAGACCCAGTACTTC. Its protein product is CASSQVDPLQETQYF.